These 25 T cell receptor beta chains were all obtained from the same sample, sequenced in a study of identifying expanded T cells in peripheral blood. TCRdb's table, derived via immunoSEQ multiplex PCR, lists solely in-frame clones and lacks some. The sample gives about 52,000 clones, roughly 82% of which show up once; 14% is in the top ten. Sequences were obtained from blood. The receptors stem from a person between 18 and 69 years old in good health.

There are many counts of this clone. The chain has TRBV4-2 and TRBJ2-1, with 8 bases fitting TRBD2. Germline CDR1 LGHNA, CDR2 YNFKEQ. Germline trimming cut 1 base from V and 0 bases from J; bases unmatched to any gene: 14. The CDR3 is made up of 20 amino acids. In nucleotides, the CDR3 is TGTGCCAGCAGCCAAGGAGCACTGGCGGGGGGCGTTAGCTCCTACAATGAGCAGTTCTTC. Amino acid sequence: CASSQGALAGGVSSYNEQFF.

This sequence joins TRBV6-1 and TRBJ2-7, with TRBD1 identical over 7 bases. This CDR3 contains 15 residues. Germline V gene sequence: CDR1 MNHNS, CDR2 SASEGT. The V and J ends lost 5 bases and 2 bases, in that order; junction bases with no gene match: 9. CDR3 DNA sequence: TGTGCCAGCAGTAATAGACAGGGCCTTCCCTACGAGCAGTACGTC. Residues: CASSNRQGLPYEQYV.

V is TRBV4-3 and J is TRBJ2-1; 8 bases match TRBD2. This CDR3 has 16 residues. V lost 0 bases and J lost 7; bases outside the gene matches: 8. The germline CDR1 and CDR2 sequences are LGHNA and YSLEER. For the CDR3, the DNA is TGCGCCAGCAGCCAAGAGGCAGCGGGAGTTGAGAATGAGCAGTTCTTC. This translates into CASSQEAAGVENEQFF.

The chain has TRBV15 and TRBJ2-3, with D perhaps matching TRBD2 (5 bases). The germline V and J ends were trimmed by 1 base and 0 bases, with 8 bases remaining between them. Germline-derived CDR1 and CDR2 are LNHNV and YYDKDF (reference sequence). CDR3 length equals 15 residues. The CDR3 DNA reads TGTGCCACCAGCAGAGCGACGGGAAGCACAGATACGCAGTATTTT. It specifies CATSRATGSTDTQYF.

This clone occurred once. This rearrangement joins TRBV7-7 to TRBJ2-5, with TRBD2 as a possible D gene (6 bases). In germline, CDR1 is SSHAT, CDR2 FNYEAQ (reference sequence). This CDR3 region has 14 residues. V lost 2 bases to trimming and J lost 2 bases, with 9 bases between them. In DNA form, the CDR3 reads TGTGCCAGCAGCTTAAGCGGGCAGCAAGAGACCCAGTACTTC. It codes for CASSLSGQQETQYF.

J is TRBJ2-1 and V is TRBV7-3, with D possibly TRBD2 on 5 matching bases. This CDR3 comprises 13 residues. CDR1 is SGHTA, CDR2 FQGTGA, per germline. Trimming removed 2 bases from V and 7 bases from J, with 9 bases in between. In DNA form, the CDR3 reads TGTGCCAGCAGCTTAGGGAGTTTTAATGAGCAGTTCTTC. It specifies CASSLGSFNEQFF.

The gene calls are TRBV29-1 and TRBJ2-3; 13 positions match TRBD2. With V trimmed by 6 bases and J by 4 bases, 4 bases remained unmatched. There are 14 residues in the CDR3. Germline V gene lookup returns CDR1 SQVTM and CDR2 ANQGSEA. DNA of the CDR3: TGCAGCGTCGGACTAGCGGGGGTGGCAGATACGCAGTATTTT. It encodes CSVGLAGVADTQYF.

The CDR3 bases are TGTGCCAGCAGTAAGATTAGCGGAGGAAACATTCAGTACTTC. Encoded protein: CASSKISGGNIQYF. The chain is built from TRBV2 and TRBJ2-4; D might be TRBD2 (6 bases). With 5 bases removed from V and 6 bases from J, the gap between germline ends came to 14 bases. The CDR3 is 14 residues long. CDR1 is SNHLY and CDR2 is FYNNEI in the germline V gene.

The chain has TRBV30 and TRBJ1-2, with D possibly TRBD1 on 5 matching bases. This CDR3 contains 15 residues. V shed 3 bases and J shed 6 bases, with 20 bases lying between them. The germline CDR1 and CDR2 sequences are GTSNPN and SVGIG (reference sequence). CDR3 in DNA: TGTGCCTGGAGACCGGGACTTTTACGCCACGATGGCTACACCTTC. Translated: CAWRPGLLRHDGYTF.

J is TRBJ2-2 and V is TRBV5-5; D remains ambiguous. This CDR3 comprises 15 residues. CDR1 and CDR2 from the germline V gene are SGHKS and YYEKEE (reference sequence). Trimming left V 2 bases short and J 0 bases short, with 8 bases between. CDR3 nucleotide sequence: TGTGCCAGCAGCTTTTCCACGTCGAACACCGGGGAGCTGTTTTTT. This encodes CASSFSTSNTGELFF.

This clone has a handful of counts. The V call is TRBV14, the J call TRBJ2-7; no clear D. The CDR3 contains 13 residues. Trimming stripped 6 bases from V and 2 bases from J, with 11 bases between. CDR1 is SGHDN, CDR2 FVKESK, per germline. The CDR3, as DNA: TGTGCCAGCAGTATGTCGGGCGCCTACGAGCAGTACTTC. This encodes CASSMSGAYEQYF.

The rearrangement joins TRBV7-6 to TRBJ1-6, with D possibly being TRBD1 (5 bases). Germline CDR1 and CDR2: SGHVS and FNYEAQ. Deletions cut 6 bases from V and 6 bases from J, with 18 bases between. The CDR3 is made up of 16 amino acids. CDR3 in amino acids: CASSQEVRDLNSPLHF. The CDR3 region has the DNA TGTGCCAGCAGTCAAGAGGTGCGGGACCTTAATTCACCCCTCCACTTT.

This clone showed up just once. V and J are TRBV7-9 and TRBJ1-1; weak D call: TRBD1 (5 bases). The V end lost 3 bases, the J end lost 0 bases, and 14 bases lay between the germline ends. The germline V gene has CDR1 SEHNR and CDR2 FQNEAQ (reference sequence). The CDR3 has 16 amino acids. This CDR3 is CASSLRQLDLNTEAFF. In nucleotides, the CDR3 is TGTGCCAGCAGCTTGCGACAGTTAGATTTGAACACTGAAGCTTTCTTT.

The chain couples TRBV10-2 to TRBJ2-2, with 9 bases identical to TRBD1. With 6 bases clipped from V and 1 base from J, the junction kept 0 bases outside the gene matches. Per the germline V gene, CDR1 is WSHSY and CDR2 is SAAADI. The CDR3 has 14 amino acids. The CDR3 spells CASRGQGNTGELFF. The CDR3 nucleotides read TGCGCCAGCAGGGGACAGGGGAACACCGGGGAGCTGTTTTTT.

Only one count was recorded for this clone. The chain employs TRBV4-3 and TRBJ1-3; 8 nucleotides align to TRBD1. Germline V CDR1 and CDR2: LGHNA, YSLEER. This CDR3 has 16 residues. V lost 1 base to trimming and J lost 1 base; unmatched junction nucleotides: 3. The DNA for the CDR3 is TGCGCCAGCAGCCAAGGGACAGGGAGGTCTGGAAACACCATATATTTT. It encodes CASSQGTGRSGNTIYF.

The chain carries TRBV9 and TRBJ2-2, with 11 bases lining up with TRBD2. CDR3 size: 16 residues. Trimming took 3 bases from V and 6 from J; bases not matched to a gene: 7. Germline CDR1 and CDR2: SGDLS and YYNGEE. The CDR3 coding sequence is TGTGCCAGCAGCGGTACTAGCGGGAGCCTTTCCGGGGAGCTGTTTTTT. It translates to CASSGTSGSLSGELFF.

The chain joins TRBV25-1 to TRBJ2-7, with unresolved D. The ends were cut back, 10 bases at V and 2 bases at J, with 12 bases in the middle. The CDR3 totals 12 residues. CDR1 and CDR2 (germline): MGHDK, SYGVNS. The CDR3 region has the DNA TGTGCCACCCGGATCGGACCCTACGAGCAGTACTTC. Encoded protein: CATRIGPYEQYF.

This chain connects TRBV7-9 to TRBJ1-1; no clear D gene. CDR3 length: 14 amino acids. V was cut by 1 base and J by 0 bases, with 6 bases left in between. Germline CDR1 and CDR2: SEHNR and FQNEAQ (reference sequence). CDR3 sequence (DNA): TGTGCCAGCAGCTTAGACGTCCTGAACACTGAAGCTTTCTTT. Protein product: CASSLDVLNTEAFF.

The V and J genes are TRBV7-9 and TRBJ2-7; D may correspond to TRBD1 or TRBD2 (5 bases each). Germline CDR1 is SEHNR and CDR2 is FQNEAQ (reference sequence). V lost 2 bases and J 6 bases, leaving 20 bases between the germline ends. CDR3 length: 16 residues. For the CDR3, the DNA is TGTGCCAGCAGCTTAAGTGGGGTAGGTGGGGGTGCCGAGCAGTACTTC. Translation gives CASSLSGVGGGAEQYF.

The chain employs TRBV7-2 and TRBJ2-5; D unresolved. Trimming pared 0 bases from V and 5 bases from J, leaving 7 bases between. Germline V gene sequence: CDR1 SGHTA, CDR2 FQGNSA. The CDR3 runs 13 residues. CDR3 protein: CASSLAPRETQYF. CDR3 bases: TGTGCCAGCAGCTTAGCCCCGCGGGAGACCCAGTACTTC. The entire variable domain, with the rest obtained from reference TRBV7-2 and TRBJ2-5, is as follows: GAGVSQSPSNKVTEKGKDVELRCDPISGHTALYWYRQSLGQGLEFLIYFQGNSAPDKSGLPSDRFSAERTGGSVSTLTIQRTQQEDSAVYLCASSLAPRETQYFGPGTRLLVL.

This clone was counted once. This chain uses TRBV5-1 with TRBJ2-1; TRBD1 is a possible D gene (6 bases). Germline loops: CDR1 SGHRS, CDR2 YFSETQ. CDR3 length: 13 residues. V lost 7 bases, J lost 6 bases, and 14 bases lay in between. DNA for the CDR3: TGCGCCAGCCACCAGACAGGACGCAATGAGCAGTTCTTC. This codes for CASHQTGRNEQFF.

The gene calls are TRBV6-1 and TRBJ1-5; 8 nucleotides align to TRBD1. J lost 4 bases, V lost 8 bases, and 10 bases had no gene match. The CDR3 is 15 amino acids. CDR1 and CDR2 (germline): MNHNS, SASEGT. The CDR3 coding sequence is TGTGCCAGCGGGGTCGACAGGGGCTATAATCAGCCCCAGCATTTT. Residues: CASGVDRGYNQPQHF.

J is TRBJ2-5 and V is TRBV9; 7 bases are a match to TRBD1. CDR3 size: 15 residues. From germline, CDR1 is SGDLS and CDR2 YYNGEE. The V gene end was trimmed by 3 bases and the J gene end by 5 bases; junction bases not matched to a gene: 10. The CDR3 region is CASSAATGSEETQYF. The CDR3 DNA follows: TGTGCCAGCAGCGCTGCGACAGGGTCTGAGGAGACCCAGTACTTC.

V and J are TRBV4-1 and TRBJ1-3; TRBD1 is a possible D gene (6 bases). Germline V gives CDR1 MGHRA, CDR2 YSYEKL. CDR3 length: 20 residues. V dropped 1 base and J dropped 0 bases, with 22 bases sitting between them. For the CDR3, the DNA is TGCGCCAGCAGCCAAGGTACAGGGAGGGTTGTCACTAGCTCTGGAAACACCATATATTTT. Amino acid sequence: CASSQGTGRVVTSSGNTIYF.

The chain uses TRBV9 and TRBJ2-6; no clear D. V was shortened by 1 base and J by 0 bases, with 5 bases between the two germline ends. The CDR3 has 15 residues. Germline V lookup: CDR1 SGDLS, CDR2 YYNGEE. The CDR3 reads CASSVTSSGANVLTF. CDR3 coding DNA: TGTGCCAGCAGCGTAACGAGCTCTGGGGCCAACGTCCTGACTTTC. Together with reference TRBV9 and TRBJ2-6, the CDR3 gives the full variable domain: DSGVTQTPKHLITATGQRVTLRCSPRSGDLSVYWYQQSLDQGLQFLIQYYNGEERAKGNILERFSAQQFPDLHSELNLSSLELGDSALYFCASSVTSSGANVLTFGAGSRLTVL.